This TCR beta chain was found in a study of T cells in narcolepsy. Study-wide results and limits: Same-patient CSF and blood CD4+ T cell clonotypes included HCRT-specific and TRIB2-specific autoreactive ones. Healthy controls reportedly lacked the autoreactive clonotypes serially found in patients' blood.

The method was immunoSEQ multiplex PCR; TCRdb's version includes in-frame clones alone and lacks a portion of them. The sample lists some 34,000 clones; about nine tenths were seen once. About this clone itself: Antigen specificity is unknown.

With 3 bases removed from V and 0 bases from J, the gap between germline ends came to 13 bases. The CDR3 is made up of 16 amino acids. In germline, CDR1 is SGHRS, CDR2 YFSETQ. The sequenced sample consisted of CD45RA- memory CD4+ T cells from PBMCs. The TCR sequence derives from a human donor with narcolepsy. The V gene is TRBV5-1, the J gene TRBJ1-3, with D uncertain. This CDR3 reads CASSSNPHTSGNTIYF. The CDR3 region has the DNA TGCGCCAGCAGCTCGAATCCCCATACCTCTGGAAACACCATATATTTT.